This T cell receptor beta chain was identified in a study of response to subunit inactivated influenza vaccine. Germline V gene sequence: CDR1 KGHSH, CDR2 LQKENI. There are 15 residues in the CDR3. Trimming shortened V by 0 bases and J by 0 bases, and 3 bases separated the two germline ends. Each CDR3 protein gets one entry after TCRdb re-called the RT-PCR reads with MiXCR. The repertoire consists of approximately 520,000 distinct CDR3 sequences, with 25% occurring once and the leading ten covering approximately 2%. General observations from the study: It was the authors' suggestion that each seasonal influenza vaccination recruits few new T cells.

The sample holds a few counts of this clonotype. Its target is unknown. The specimen was CD4+ T cells sorted from PBMCs, collected roughly 5 days after vaccination. This chain links TRBV18 with TRBJ2-6; no clear D. This sequence originates from a man over 45 who received an inactivated influenza vaccine. The CDR3 coding sequence is TGTGCCAGCTCACCACCGAGCTCTGGGGCCAACGTCCTGACTTTC. Protein sequence: CASSPPSSGANVLTF.